This paragraph covers one T cell receptor (beta chain) sequence. Its antigen is unknown. Based on CD45RO/CCR7/CD25/CD127/CD95/CD27, CD4+ regulatory, stem cell-like memory, naive and central memory cells were sorted. The data stem from a study of beta chain features in type 1 diabetes. Across the whole study: The number of sorted cells examined across all samples was some 99,000,000. Study-wide findings and caveats: Researchers report that Type 1 diabetes patients had moderately but significantly shorter TCRB CDR3s across all four CD4+ subsets.

What was sequenced were expressed TCRB transcripts, since all of the isolated RNA had been reverse transcribed. An average approximately 4 million reads came from naive, central memory and regulatory T cell samples. Here immunoSEQ multiplex PCR was the method, and the copy in TCRdb shows in-frame clones only, minus some. The table lists more than 100,000 clones, roughly 28% of them singletons, with 0.53% in the top ten. CDR1 SGHNT and CDR2 YENEEA come from the germline V gene. There are 16 residues in the CDR3. V dropped 2 bases and J dropped 0; count of bases not matched to a gene: 4. This sequence originates from a young woman with type 1 diabetes. The V and J genes are TRBV11-3 and TRBJ2-3; 8 nucleotides align to TRBD2. Input material: central memory CD4+ T cells from blood. CDR3 amino acids: CASSLMASGSTDTQYF. As DNA, the CDR3 is TGTGCCAGCAGCTTAATGGCTAGCGGGAGCACAGATACGCAGTATTTT.